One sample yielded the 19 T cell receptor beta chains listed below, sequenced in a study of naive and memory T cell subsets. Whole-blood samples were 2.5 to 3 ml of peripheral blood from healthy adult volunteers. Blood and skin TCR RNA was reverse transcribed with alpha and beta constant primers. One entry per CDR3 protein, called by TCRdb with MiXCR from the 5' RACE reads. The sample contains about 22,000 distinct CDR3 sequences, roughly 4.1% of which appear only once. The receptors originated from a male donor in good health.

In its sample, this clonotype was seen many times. The CDR3 sequence: CASSESGSGTDTQYF. CDR3 DNA sequence: TGCGCCAGCAGTGAGTCTGGCTCCGGCACAGATACGCAGTATTTT. V usage is TRBV10-2 and J usage is TRBJ2-3; unclear D gene. Germline CDR1 WSHSY, CDR2 SAAADI. There are 15 residues in the CDR3. Trimming shortened V by 0 bases and J by 1 base, and 8 bases separated the two germline ends.

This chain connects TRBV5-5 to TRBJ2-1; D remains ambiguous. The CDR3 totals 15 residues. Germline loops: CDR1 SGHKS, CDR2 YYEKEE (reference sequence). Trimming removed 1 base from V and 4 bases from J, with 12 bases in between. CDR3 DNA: TGTGCCAGCAGCTTGACTACCACCCCGTACAATGAGCAGTTCTTC. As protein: CASSLTTTPYNEQFF.

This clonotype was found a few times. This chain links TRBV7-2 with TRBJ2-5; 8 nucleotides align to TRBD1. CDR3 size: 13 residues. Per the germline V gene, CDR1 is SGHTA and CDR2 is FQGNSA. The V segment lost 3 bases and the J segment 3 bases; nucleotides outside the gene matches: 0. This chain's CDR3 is CASSLGQEETQYF. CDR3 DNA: TGTGCCAGCAGCTTGGGACAGGAAGAGACCCAGTACTTC.

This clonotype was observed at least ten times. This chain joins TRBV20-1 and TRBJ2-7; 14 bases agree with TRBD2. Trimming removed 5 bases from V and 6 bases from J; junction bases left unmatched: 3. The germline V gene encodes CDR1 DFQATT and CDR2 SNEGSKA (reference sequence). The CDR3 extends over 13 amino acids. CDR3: CSAPTSGRGEQYF. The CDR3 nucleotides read TGCAGTGCTCCGACTAGCGGGAGGGGCGAGCAGTACTTC.

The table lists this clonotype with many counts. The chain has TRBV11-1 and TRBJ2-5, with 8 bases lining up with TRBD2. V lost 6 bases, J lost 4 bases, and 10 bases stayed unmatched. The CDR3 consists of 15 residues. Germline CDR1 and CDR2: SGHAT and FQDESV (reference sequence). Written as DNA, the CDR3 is TGTGCCAGCAGTTTAAGCGGGAGTACGAGAGAGACCCAGTACTTC. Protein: CASSLSGSTRETQYF.

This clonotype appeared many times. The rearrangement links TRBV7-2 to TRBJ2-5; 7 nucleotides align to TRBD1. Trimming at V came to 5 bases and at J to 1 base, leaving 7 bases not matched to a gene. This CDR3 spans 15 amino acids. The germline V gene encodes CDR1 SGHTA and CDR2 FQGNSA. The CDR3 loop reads CASSPPGTVQETQYF. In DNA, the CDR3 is TGTGCCAGCAGCCCCCCGGGGACAGTCCAAGAGACCCAGTACTTC.

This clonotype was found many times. This chain's CDR3 is CASSLLDRVYGEAFF. In DNA form, the CDR3 reads TGTGCCAGCAGCTTGCTCGACAGGGTCTACGGCGAAGCTTTCTTT. The chain uses TRBV7-9 and TRBJ1-1; 7 nucleotides agree with TRBD1. This CDR3 has 15 residues. Germline-derived CDR1 and CDR2 are SEHNR and FQNEAQ (reference sequence). The V segment lost 3 bases and the J segment 8 bases; nucleotides outside the gene matches: 12.

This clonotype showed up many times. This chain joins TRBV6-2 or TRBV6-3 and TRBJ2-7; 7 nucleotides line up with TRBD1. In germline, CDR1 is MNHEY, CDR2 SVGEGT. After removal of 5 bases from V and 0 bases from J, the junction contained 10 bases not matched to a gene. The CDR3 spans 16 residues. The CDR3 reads CASSPNRGPSSYEQYF. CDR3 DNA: TGTGCCAGCAGTCCAAACAGGGGCCCCAGCTCCTACGAGCAGTACTTC.

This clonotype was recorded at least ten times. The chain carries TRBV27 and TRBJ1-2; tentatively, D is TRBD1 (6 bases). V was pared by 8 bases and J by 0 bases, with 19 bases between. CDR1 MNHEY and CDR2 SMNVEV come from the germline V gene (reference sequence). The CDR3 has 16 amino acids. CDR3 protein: CASAPGQLRTNYGYTF. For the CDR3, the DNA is TGTGCCAGCGCCCCTGGACAGCTGAGAACTAACTATGGCTACACCTTC.

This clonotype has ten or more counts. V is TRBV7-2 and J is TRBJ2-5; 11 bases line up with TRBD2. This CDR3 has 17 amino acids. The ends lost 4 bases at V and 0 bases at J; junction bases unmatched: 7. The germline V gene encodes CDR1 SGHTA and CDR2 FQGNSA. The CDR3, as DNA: TGTGCCAGCAGCTCCGGTAGCGGGGGGGCGTACCAAGAGACCCAGTACTTC. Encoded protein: CASSSGSGGAYQETQYF.

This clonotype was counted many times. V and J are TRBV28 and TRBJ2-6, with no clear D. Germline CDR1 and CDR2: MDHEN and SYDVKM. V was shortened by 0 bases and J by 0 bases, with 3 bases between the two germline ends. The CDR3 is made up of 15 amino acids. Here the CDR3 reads CASSLWGSGANVLTF. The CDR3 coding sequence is TGTGCCAGCAGTTTATGGGGCTCTGGGGCCAACGTCCTGACTTTC.

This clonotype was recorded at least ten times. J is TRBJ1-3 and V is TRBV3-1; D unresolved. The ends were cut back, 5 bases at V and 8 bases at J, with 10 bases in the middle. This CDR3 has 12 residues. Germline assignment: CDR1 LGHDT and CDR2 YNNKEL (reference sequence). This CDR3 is CASSVTMDTIYF. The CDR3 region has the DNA TGTGCCAGCAGCGTAACAATGGACACCATATATTTT.

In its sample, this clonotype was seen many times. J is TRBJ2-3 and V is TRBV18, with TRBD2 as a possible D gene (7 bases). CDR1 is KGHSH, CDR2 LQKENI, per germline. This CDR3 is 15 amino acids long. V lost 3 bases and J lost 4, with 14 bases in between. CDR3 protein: CASSPGGQKSDTQYF. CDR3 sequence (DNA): TGTGCCAGCTCACCGGGGGGGCAAAAGTCAGATACGCAGTATTTT.

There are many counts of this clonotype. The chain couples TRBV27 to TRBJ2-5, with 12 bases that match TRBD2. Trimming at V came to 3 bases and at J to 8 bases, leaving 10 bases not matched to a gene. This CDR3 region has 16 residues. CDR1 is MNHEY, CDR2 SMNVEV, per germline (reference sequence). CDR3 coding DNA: TGTGCCAGCAGTTTCTCCCAAGGACTAGCGGGGACCACCCAGTACTTC. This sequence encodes CASSFSQGLAGTTQYF.

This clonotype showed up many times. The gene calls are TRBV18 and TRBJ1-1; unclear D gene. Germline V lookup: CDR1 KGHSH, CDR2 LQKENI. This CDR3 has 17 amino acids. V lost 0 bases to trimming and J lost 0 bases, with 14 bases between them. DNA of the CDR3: TGTGCCAGCTCACCACCGAATGCACAGCTCATGAACACTGAAGCTTTCTTT. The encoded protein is CASSPPNAQLMNTEAFF.

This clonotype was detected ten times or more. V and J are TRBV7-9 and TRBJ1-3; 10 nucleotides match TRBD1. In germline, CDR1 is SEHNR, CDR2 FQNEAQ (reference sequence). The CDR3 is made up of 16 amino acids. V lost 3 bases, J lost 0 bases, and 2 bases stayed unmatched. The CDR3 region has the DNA TGTGCCAGCAGCTTCGGACAGGGGGACTCTGGAAACACCATATATTTT. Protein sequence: CASSFGQGDSGNTIYF.

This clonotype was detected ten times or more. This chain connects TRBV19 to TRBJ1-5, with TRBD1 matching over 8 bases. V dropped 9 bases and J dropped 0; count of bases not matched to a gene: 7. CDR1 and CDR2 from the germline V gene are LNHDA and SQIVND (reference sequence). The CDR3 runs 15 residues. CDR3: CASQDRDLSNQPQHF. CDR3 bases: TGTGCCAGCCAGGACAGGGACCTTAGCAATCAGCCCCAGCATTTT. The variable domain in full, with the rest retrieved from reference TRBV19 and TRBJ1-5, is DGGITQSPKYLFRKEGQNVTLSCEQNLNHDAMYWYRQDPGQGLRLIYYSQIVNDFQKGDIAEGYSVSREKKESFPLTVTSAQKNPTAFYLCASQDRDLSNQPQHFGDGTRLSIL.

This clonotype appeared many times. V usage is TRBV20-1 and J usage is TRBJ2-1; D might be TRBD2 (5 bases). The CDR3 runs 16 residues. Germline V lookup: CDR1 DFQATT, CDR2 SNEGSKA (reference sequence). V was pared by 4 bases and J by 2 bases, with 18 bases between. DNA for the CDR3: TGCAGTGCTACAGGACCGAATGAGGGAACCTACAATGAGCAGTTCTTC. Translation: CSATGPNEGTYNEQFF.

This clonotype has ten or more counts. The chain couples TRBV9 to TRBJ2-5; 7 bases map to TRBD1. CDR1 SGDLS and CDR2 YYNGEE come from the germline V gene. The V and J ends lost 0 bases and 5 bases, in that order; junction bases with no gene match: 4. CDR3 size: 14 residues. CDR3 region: CASSVEQGMETQYF. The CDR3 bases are TGTGCCAGCAGCGTAGAACAGGGGATGGAGACCCAGTACTTC.